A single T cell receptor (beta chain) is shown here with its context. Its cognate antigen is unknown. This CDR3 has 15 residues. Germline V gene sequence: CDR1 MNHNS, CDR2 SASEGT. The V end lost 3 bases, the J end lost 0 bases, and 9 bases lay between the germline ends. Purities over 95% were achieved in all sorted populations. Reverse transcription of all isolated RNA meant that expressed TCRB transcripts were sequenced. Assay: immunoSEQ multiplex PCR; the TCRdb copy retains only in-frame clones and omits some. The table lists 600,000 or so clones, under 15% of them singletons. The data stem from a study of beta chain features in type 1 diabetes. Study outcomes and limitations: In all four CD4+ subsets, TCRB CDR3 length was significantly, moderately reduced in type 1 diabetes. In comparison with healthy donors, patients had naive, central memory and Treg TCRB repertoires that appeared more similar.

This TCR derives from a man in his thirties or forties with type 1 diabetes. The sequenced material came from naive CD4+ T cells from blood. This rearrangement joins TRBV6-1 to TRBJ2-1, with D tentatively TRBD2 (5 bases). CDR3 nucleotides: TGTGCCAGCAGTGATGTTGGAGGCTCCTACAATGAGCAGTTCTTC. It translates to CASSDVGGSYNEQFF.